The sequence of this TCR beta chain was determined in a study of T cell repertoires in cytomegalovirus infection. Via MiXCR, TCRdb re-called the reads, giving one row per CDR3 protein. This sample has about 450,000 distinct CDR3 sequences, with 30% to 40% found just once. Trimming removed 4 bases at V and 0 bases at J, with 13 bases between. CDR1 SEHNR and CDR2 FQNEAQ come from the germline V gene (reference sequence). The CDR3 covers 16 residues. Turning to this clonotype: The target antigen is unknown.

Study findings and constraints: Dominating the ex vivo response were TCR beta clonotypes that were CMV-specific and HLA-C-restricted.

Sequencing was carried out using PBMCs. The TCR sequence derives from a human donor in good health (CMV status not recorded). Some clones in this sample may be carry-over from other donors' samples. The genes are TRBV7-9 and TRBJ2-1, with D perhaps matching TRBD1 (5 bases). The CDR3 coding sequence is TGTGCCAGCAGCTCACCGACAGAAAGCTCCTACAATGAGCAGTTCTTC. The encoded protein is CASSSPTESSYNEQFF.